The T cell receptor beta chain described here comes from a study of shared clonotypes between healthy human individuals. Study findings and constraints: Non-shared clonotypes displayed generation probabilities falling below those of clonotypes present in all four donors.

Trimming shortened V by 1 base and J by 0 bases, and 7 bases separated the two germline ends. This CDR3 region has 14 residues. Germline CDR1 is SGHRS and CDR2 is YFSETQ. Around 220 ng DNA, tens of thousands of T cell genomes, went into each sorted-subset replicate PCR. Sequenced by immunoSEQ multiplex PCR; TCRdb stores in-frame clones only, minus some. This table holds approximately 1,000,000 clones, 70% to 85% found once. This clone was seen a few times. The antigen is undetermined. Other DNA sequences in the sample encode the same CDR3. This chain connects TRBV5-1 to TRBJ1-1; perhaps TRBD1 as D (6 bases). The source material was memory CD4+ T cells from PBMCs. Subset reported: CD45RA-negative fraction. This sequence was found in a man aged 18 to 29 in good health. Some clones in this sample may be carry-over from other donors' samples. CDR3: CASSLTGMNTEAFF. As DNA, the CDR3 is TGCGCCAGCAGCTTGACAGGGATGAACACTGAAGCTTTCTTT.